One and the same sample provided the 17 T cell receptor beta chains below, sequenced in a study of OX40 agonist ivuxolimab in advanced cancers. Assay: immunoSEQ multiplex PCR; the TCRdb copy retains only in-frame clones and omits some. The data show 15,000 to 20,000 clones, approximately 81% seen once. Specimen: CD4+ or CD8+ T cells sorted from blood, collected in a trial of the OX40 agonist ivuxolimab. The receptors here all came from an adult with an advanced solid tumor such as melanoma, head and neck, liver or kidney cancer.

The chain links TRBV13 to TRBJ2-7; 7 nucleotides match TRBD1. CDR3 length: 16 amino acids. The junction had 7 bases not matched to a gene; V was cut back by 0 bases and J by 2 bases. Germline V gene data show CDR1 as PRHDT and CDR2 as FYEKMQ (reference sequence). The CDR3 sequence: CASSLGGEGQPYEQYF. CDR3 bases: TGTGCCAGCAGCTTAGGCGGAGAGGGACAGCCCTACGAGCAGTACTTC.

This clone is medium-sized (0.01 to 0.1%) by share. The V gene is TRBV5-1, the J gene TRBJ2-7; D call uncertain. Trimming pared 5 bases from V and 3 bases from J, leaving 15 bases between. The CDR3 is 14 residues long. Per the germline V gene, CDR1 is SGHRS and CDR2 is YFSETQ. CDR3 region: CASSLSSWHYEQYF. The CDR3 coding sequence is TGCGCCAGCAGTCTATCGTCGTGGCACTACGAGCAGTACTTC. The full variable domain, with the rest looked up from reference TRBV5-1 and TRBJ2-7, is KAGVTQTPRYLIKTRGQQVTLSCSPISGHRSVSWYQQTPGQGLQFLFEYFSETQRNKGNFPGRFSGRQFSNSRSEMNVSTLELGDSALYLCASSLSSWHYEQYFGPGTRLTVT.

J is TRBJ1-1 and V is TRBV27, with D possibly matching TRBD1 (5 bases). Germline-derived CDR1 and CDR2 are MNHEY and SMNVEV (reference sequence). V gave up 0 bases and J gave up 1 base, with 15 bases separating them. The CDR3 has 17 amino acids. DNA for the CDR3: TGTGCCAGCAGTTTATCCTCTATAGGGGCGCGGAACACTGAAGCTTTCTTT. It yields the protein CASSLSSIGARNTEAFF.

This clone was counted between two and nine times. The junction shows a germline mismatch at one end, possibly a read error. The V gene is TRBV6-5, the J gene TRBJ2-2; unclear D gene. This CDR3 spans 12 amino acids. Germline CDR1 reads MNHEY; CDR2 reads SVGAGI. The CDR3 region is CASSLNSGELFF. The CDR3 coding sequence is TGTGCCAGCAGTTTGAACAGCGGGGAGCTGTTTTTT.

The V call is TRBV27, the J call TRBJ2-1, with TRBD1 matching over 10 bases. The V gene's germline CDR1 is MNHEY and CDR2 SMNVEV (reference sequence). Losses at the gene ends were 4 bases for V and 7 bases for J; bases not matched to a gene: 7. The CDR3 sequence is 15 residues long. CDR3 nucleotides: TGTGCCAGCAGTTCAAGCGTGGGACAGGGGAATGAGCAGTTCTTC. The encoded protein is CASSSSVGQGNEQFF.

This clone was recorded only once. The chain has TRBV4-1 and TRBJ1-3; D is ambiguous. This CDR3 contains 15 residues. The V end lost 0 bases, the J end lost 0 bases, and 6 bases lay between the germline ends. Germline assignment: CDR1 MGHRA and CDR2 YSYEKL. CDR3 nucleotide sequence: TGCGCCAGCAGCCAAGAATTGACCTCTGGAAACACCATATATTTT. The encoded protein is CASSQELTSGNTIYF.

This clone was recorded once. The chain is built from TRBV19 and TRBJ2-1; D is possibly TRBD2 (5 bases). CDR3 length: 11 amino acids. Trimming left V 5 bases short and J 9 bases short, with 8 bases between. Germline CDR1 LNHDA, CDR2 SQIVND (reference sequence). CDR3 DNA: TGTGCCAGTAGTCTTGAGGGTGAGCAGTTCTTC. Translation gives CASSLEGEQFF.

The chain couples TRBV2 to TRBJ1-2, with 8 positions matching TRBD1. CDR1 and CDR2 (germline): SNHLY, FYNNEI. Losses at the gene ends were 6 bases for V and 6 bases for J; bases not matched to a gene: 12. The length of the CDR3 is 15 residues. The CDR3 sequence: CASRDQTGDEHGYTF. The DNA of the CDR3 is TGTGCCAGCAGGGACCAGACAGGGGATGAACATGGCTACACCTTC.

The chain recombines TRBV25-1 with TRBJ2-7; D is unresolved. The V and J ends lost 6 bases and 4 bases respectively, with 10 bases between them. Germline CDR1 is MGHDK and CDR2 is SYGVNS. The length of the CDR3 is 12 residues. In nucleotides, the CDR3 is TGTGCCAGCAGACCTGGGTCTTACGAGCAGTACTTC. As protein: CASRPGSYEQYF.

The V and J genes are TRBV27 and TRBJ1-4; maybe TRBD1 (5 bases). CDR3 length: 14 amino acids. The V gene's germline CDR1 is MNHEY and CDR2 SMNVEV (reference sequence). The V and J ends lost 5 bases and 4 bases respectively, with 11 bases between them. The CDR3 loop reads CASSGPGLNEKLFF. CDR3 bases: TGTGCCAGCAGTGGACCGGGACTTAATGAAAAACTGTTTTTT. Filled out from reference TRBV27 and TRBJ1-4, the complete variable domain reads EAQVTQNPRYLITVTGKKLTVTCSQNMNHEYMSWYRQDPGLGLRQIYYSMNVEVTDKGDVPEGYKVSRKEKRNFPLILESPSPNQTSLYFCASSGPGLNEKLFFGSGTQLSVL.

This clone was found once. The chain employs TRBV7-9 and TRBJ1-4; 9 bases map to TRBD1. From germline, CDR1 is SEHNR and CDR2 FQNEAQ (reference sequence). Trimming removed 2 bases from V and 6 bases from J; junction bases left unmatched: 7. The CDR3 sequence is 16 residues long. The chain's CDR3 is CASSLSAGTGHEKLFF. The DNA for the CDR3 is TGTGCCAGCAGCTTATCCGCCGGGACAGGGCATGAAAAACTGTTTTTT.

In DNA form, the CDR3 reads TGTGCCAGCAGCTTGGCAGGGGGGGATACGCAGTATTTT. Protein product: CASSLAGGDTQYF. The gene calls are TRBV5-4 and TRBJ2-3, with a tentative D call TRBD1 (7 bases). Trimming left V 0 bases short and J 6 bases short, with 8 bases between. The germline V gene has CDR1 SGHNT and CDR2 YYREEE (reference sequence). The CDR3 is made up of 13 amino acids.

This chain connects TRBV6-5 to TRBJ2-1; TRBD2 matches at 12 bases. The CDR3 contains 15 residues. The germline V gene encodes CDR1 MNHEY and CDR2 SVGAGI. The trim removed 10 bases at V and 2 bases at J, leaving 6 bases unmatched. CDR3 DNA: TGTGCCACCAGGACTAGCGGGACCACCTACAATGAGCAGTTCTTC. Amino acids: CATRTSGTTYNEQFF.

CDR3 DNA: TGTGCCAGCAGCTTAGGACAGCACGACAATGAGCAGTTCTTC. This sequence encodes CASSLGQHDNEQFF. The chain couples TRBV11-3 to TRBJ2-1; D might be TRBD1 (5 bases). This CDR3 region has 14 residues. Germline CDR1 and CDR2: SGHNT and YENEEA. With 1 base removed from V and 5 bases from J, the gap between germline ends came to 9 bases.

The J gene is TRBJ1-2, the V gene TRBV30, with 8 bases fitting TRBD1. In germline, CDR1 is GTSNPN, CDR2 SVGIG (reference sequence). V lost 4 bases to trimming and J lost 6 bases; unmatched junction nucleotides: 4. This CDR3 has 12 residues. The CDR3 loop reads CAWTDRADGYTF. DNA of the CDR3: TGTGCCTGGACGGACAGGGCTGATGGCTACACCTTC.

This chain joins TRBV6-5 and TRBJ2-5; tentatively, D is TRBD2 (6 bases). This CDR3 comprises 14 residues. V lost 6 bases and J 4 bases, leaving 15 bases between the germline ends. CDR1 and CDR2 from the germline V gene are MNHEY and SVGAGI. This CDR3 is CASSLDWRVETQYF. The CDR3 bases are TGTGCCAGCAGCCTCGATTGGAGGGTAGAGACCCAGTACTTC.

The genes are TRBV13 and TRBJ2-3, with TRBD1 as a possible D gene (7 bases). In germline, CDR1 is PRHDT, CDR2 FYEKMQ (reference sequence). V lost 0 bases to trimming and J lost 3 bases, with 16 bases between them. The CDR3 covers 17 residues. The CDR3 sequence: CASSLGPAGGRTDTQYF. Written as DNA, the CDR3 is TGTGCCAGCAGCTTAGGACCGGCAGGGGGGAGGACAGATACGCAGTATTTT.